Ten or more counts support the clone carrying this T cell receptor beta chain. The data derive from a study of regulatory T cells in long-lasting Graves disease. Combining iRepertoire HTBI primers with Arm-PCR of CDR3 regions, the authors built TCR beta libraries. TCRdb re-called the multiplex PCR reads with MiXCR, one entry per CDR3 protein. The sample yields hundreds of thousands of distinct CDR3 sequences, around 21% seen once. Time point specified: persistent/refractory GD, antithyroid drugs over 5 years with positive TRAb. The TCR library was made from RNA extracted from PBMCs. With EDTA tubes as the receptacles, about 8.1 milliliters of peripheral blood were drawn. In germline, CDR1 is SGHAT, CDR2 FQNNGV. J was trimmed by 7 bases and V by 10 bases; bases with no gene match: 7. The CDR3 totals 13 residues.

The rearrangement uses TRBV11-2 and TRBJ2-2; 9 bases agree with TRBD2. This clonotype was sampled from a female donor with Graves disease. The input for sequencing was peripheral blood mononuclear cells (PBMCs), taken when the disease was refractory, from a patient treated with antithyroid drugs. CDR3 loop: CATLAGEVGELFF. The CDR3 DNA follows: TGTGCCACCTTAGCGGGAGAGGTCGGGGAGCTGTTTTTT. Full variable domain (missing parts from reference TRBV11-2 and TRBJ2-2): EAGVAQSPRYKIIEKRQSVAFWCNPISGHATLYWYQQILGQGPKLLIQFQNNGVVDDSQLPKDRFSAERLKGVDSTLKIQPAKLEDSAVYLCATLAGEVGELFFGEGSRLTVL.